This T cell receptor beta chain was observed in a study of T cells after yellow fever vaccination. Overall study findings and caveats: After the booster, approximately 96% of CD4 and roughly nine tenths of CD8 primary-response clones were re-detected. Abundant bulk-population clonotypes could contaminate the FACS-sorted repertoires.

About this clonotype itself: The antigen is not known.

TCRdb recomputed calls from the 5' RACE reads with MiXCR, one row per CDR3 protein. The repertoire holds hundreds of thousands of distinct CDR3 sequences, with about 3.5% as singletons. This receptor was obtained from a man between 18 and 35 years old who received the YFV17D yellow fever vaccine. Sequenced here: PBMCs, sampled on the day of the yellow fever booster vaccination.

The CDR3 nucleotides are TGTGCCAGCAGCCCACCAAACCCACAGGGCTACGAGCAGTACTTC. It encodes CASSPPNPQGYEQYF. The genes are TRBV11-1 and TRBJ2-7; the D gene is possibly TRBD1 (6 bases). Germline loops: CDR1 SGHAT, CDR2 FQDESV (reference sequence). The CDR3 is made up of 15 amino acids. V was pared by 5 bases and J by 3 bases, with 17 bases between.